This T cell receptor beta chain was captured in a study of Graves' ophthalmopathy and Graves' hyperthyroidism. Study outcomes and limitations: Researchers report that a 13-signature model separated ophthalmopathy from stable hyperthyroidism, posting around 90% sensitivity and 75% to 84% specificity. Most expanded thyroid clonotypes above 0.001 frequency also appeared in blood. The model's prediction of ophthalmopathy progression had around 70% sensitivity and 72% to 85% specificity.

Aged 18 to 65, hyperthyroidism patients had been newly diagnosed, with under 2 months' duration. RNA transcripts were the source from which TCR beta CDR3 regions were amplified. After a first-round RT-PCR with HTBI primers, a second-round multiplex PCR was run. TCRdb independently ran MiXCR on the multiplex PCR reads; one entry per CDR3 protein. The data hold about 1.1 million distinct CDR3 sequences, with about two fifths observed a single time. The sample holds a few counts of this clonotype. The antigen is not known. The CDR3 runs 15 residues. CDR1 and CDR2 from the germline V gene are MNHEY and SVGAGI. J was trimmed by 6 bases and V by 1 base; bases with no gene match: 8.

This clonotype originated in an adult man with Graves' hyperthyroidism. This rearrangement joins TRBV6-5 to TRBJ2-5; 7 bases match TRBD2. The source material was peripheral blood or thyroid tissue (not recorded which). DNA of the CDR3: TGTGCCAGCAGTTACTTGGGCCGAGCGGGAAAGACCCAGTACTTC. It specifies CASSYLGRAGKTQYF.